One sample yielded the 32 T cell receptor beta chains listed below, sequenced in a study of blood T cell repertoires in COVID-19. TCRdb's copy holds only in-frame clones and misses some; the assay was immunoSEQ multiplex PCR. The table lists fewer than 350,000 clones, roughly nine tenths of them singletons. Source material: PBMCs or T cells enriched from blood (not recorded which). The receptors were gathered from a woman aged 35 to 49 who had recovered from COVID-19.

This clone was found once. This chain connects TRBV7-2 to TRBJ1-1; no firm D call. V was clipped by 1 base and J by 4 bases, with 10 bases between them. CDR3 length equals 14 residues. Germline V gene lookup returns CDR1 SGHTA and CDR2 FQGNSA. CDR3 sequence reads: CASSLEAGFTEAFF. CDR3 in DNA: TGTGCCAGCAGCTTAGAGGCGGGGTTCACTGAAGCTTTCTTT. Drawing the rest from reference TRBV7-2 and TRBJ1-1, the complete variable domain is GAGVSQSPSNKVTEKGKDVELRCDPISGHTALYWYRQSLGQGLEFLIYFQGNSAPDKSGLPSDRFSAERTGGSVSTLTIQRTQQEDSAVYLCASSLEAGFTEAFFGQGTRLTVV.

This rearrangement joins TRBV5-4 to TRBJ2-1, with 10 nucleotides matching TRBD2. The CDR3 contains 16 residues. V lost 4 bases, J lost 7 bases, and 11 bases stayed unmatched. CDR1 is SGHNT and CDR2 is YYREEE in the germline V gene (reference sequence). The CDR3 sequence: CASSPGGASGGNEQFF. Written as DNA, the CDR3 is TGTGCCAGCAGCCCGGGAGGGGCTAGCGGGGGAAATGAGCAGTTCTTC. The variable domain in full, with the rest retrieved from reference TRBV5-4 and TRBJ2-1, is ETGVTQSPTHLIKTRGQQVTLRCSSQSGHNTVSWYQQALGQGPQFIFQYYREEENGRGNFPPRFSGLQFPNYSSELNVNALELDDSALYLCASSPGGASGGNEQFFGPGTRLTVL.

The chain joins TRBV6-5 to TRBJ2-7; possible D gene TRBD1, 5 bases. The CDR3 loop spans 13 amino acids. Trimming pared 2 bases from V and 3 bases from J, leaving 8 bases between. Germline V gene lookup returns CDR1 MNHEY and CDR2 SVGAGI. CDR3 amino acids: CASSYGDSYEQYF. DNA for the CDR3: TGTGCCAGCAGTTACGGCGACAGCTACGAGCAGTACTTC.

The chain employs TRBV7-2 and TRBJ1-1; 9 bases fit TRBD1. The junction had 10 bases not matched to a gene; V was cut back by 4 bases and J by 4 bases. CDR3 length: 16 residues. Germline lookup yields CDR1 SGHTA and CDR2 FQGNSA. This CDR3 reads CASSSYMGTGSTEAFF. The CDR3 nucleotides are TGTGCCAGCAGCTCCTACATGGGGACAGGGAGCACTGAAGCTTTCTTT.

In this sample, this clone turned up a few times. The rearrangement joins TRBV27 to TRBJ2-7, with D possibly matching TRBD1 (5 bases). V lost 6 bases and J lost 1, with 7 bases in between. The CDR3 has 12 residues. CDR1 and CDR2 from the germline V gene are MNHEY and SMNVEV (reference sequence). The CDR3 spells CASRSGSYEQYF. The CDR3 bases are TGTGCCAGCAGGTCAGGGTCCTACGAGCAGTACTTC.

This chain uses TRBV19 with TRBJ1-2; weak D call: TRBD1 (6 bases). This CDR3 contains 14 residues. Deletions cut 5 bases from V and 4 bases from J, with 14 bases between. Germline loops: CDR1 LNHDA, CDR2 SQIVND (reference sequence). This CDR3 is CASSRTGTGYGYTF. In DNA form, the CDR3 reads TGTGCCAGTAGTCGAACAGGGACGGGCTATGGCTACACCTTC.

The V call is TRBV28, the J call TRBJ2-1; 8 nucleotides match TRBD2. Germline-derived CDR1 and CDR2 are MDHEN and SYDVKM. With 0 bases clipped from V and 6 bases from J, the junction kept 7 bases outside the gene matches. This CDR3 spans 16 amino acids. The CDR3 loop is CASSLWLAGASNEQFF. Written as DNA, the CDR3 is TGTGCCAGCAGTTTATGGCTAGCGGGCGCGTCCAATGAGCAGTTCTTC.

V gene TRBV19 combines with J gene TRBJ1-1; possibly TRBD1 for D (5 bases). Germline V CDR1 and CDR2: LNHDA, SQIVND (reference sequence). Deletions cut 5 bases from V and 2 bases from J, with 12 bases between. CDR3 length: 14 residues. CDR3 loop: CASSQGRTNTEAFF. The DNA for the CDR3 is TGTGCCAGTAGTCAGGGCAGAACTAACACTGAAGCTTTCTTT.

The chain couples TRBV29-1 to TRBJ1-2, with a weak D call TRBD1 (5 bases). From germline, CDR1 is SQVTM and CDR2 ANQGSEA. V shed 3 bases and J shed 6 bases, with 11 bases lying between them. CDR3 length equals 12 residues. The CDR3 loop is CSVDGQGNGYTF. The CDR3 DNA reads as TGCAGCGTTGATGGGCAGGGAAATGGCTACACCTTC.

This chain uses TRBV23-1 with TRBJ2-4, with 8 bases aligning to TRBD1. TRBV23-1 is an open reading frame whose function is uncertain. The CDR3 is made up of 13 amino acids. Unmatched junction bases numbered 9, after V lost 8 bases and J lost 9 bases. CDR3 in amino acids: CASRGTGILIQYF. DNA of the CDR3: TGCGCCAGCCGTGGGACAGGCATCCTCATTCAGTACTTC.

This chain joins TRBV4-1 and TRBJ2-3; 8 bases are a match to TRBD2. Germline CDR1 is MGHRA and CDR2 is YSYEKL. The CDR3 spans 17 residues. After removal of 1 base from V and 1 base from J, the junction contained 7 bases not matched to a gene. The CDR3 DNA reads as TGCGCCAGCAGCCAAGTCCCGGGAGCGGGAGGCACAGATACGCAGTATTTT. This translates into CASSQVPGAGGTDTQYF.

The V gene is TRBV12-3 or TRBV12-4, the J gene TRBJ1-2; D may be TRBD1 (6 bases). CDR3 length equals 12 residues. V lost 5 bases to trimming and J lost 4 bases, with 8 bases between them. CDR3 amino acids: CASSDRFYGYTF. Written as DNA, the CDR3 is TGTGCCAGCAGTGACAGGTTCTATGGCTACACCTTC.

The sample holds a few counts of this clone. V and J are TRBV25-1 and TRBJ1-1, with TRBD1 matching over 7 bases. The CDR3 runs 13 residues. CDR1 and CDR2 (germline): MGHDK, SYGVNS. V dropped 6 bases and J dropped 4; count of bases not matched to a gene: 5. This CDR3 is CASRWTGGTEAFF. The CDR3 nucleotides read TGTGCCAGCAGGTGGACAGGAGGCACTGAAGCTTTCTTT.

The chain links TRBV13 to TRBJ1-1; possible D gene TRBD1, 5 bases. V lost 3 bases and J lost 0, with 11 bases in between. The germline CDR1 and CDR2 sequences are PRHDT and FYEKMQ (reference sequence). The CDR3 totals 15 residues. Here the CDR3 DNA reads TGTGCCAGCAGCTTCCAGGGAACAATGAACACTGAAGCTTTCTTT. Protein product: CASSFQGTMNTEAFF.

This clone was observed once. The chain has TRBV6-6 and TRBJ1-6; 8 bases are a match to TRBD1. CDR3 length: 16 residues. CDR1 is MNHNY, CDR2 SVGAGI, per germline (reference sequence). V shed 8 bases and J 0 bases; nucleotides not matched to a gene: 6. This chain's CDR3 is CASRQGSASYNSPLHF. CDR3 nucleotides: TGTGCCAGCCGACAGGGGTCCGCCTCCTATAATTCACCCCTCCACTTT.

This clone came up a few times. The V gene is TRBV9, the J gene TRBJ2-3; 7 bases match TRBD2. The junction had 3 bases not matched to a gene; V was cut back by 1 base and J by 1 base. Germline-derived CDR1 and CDR2 are SGDLS and YYNGEE. The CDR3 contains 15 residues. CDR3 DNA sequence: TGTGCCAGCAGCGTATGGGAGGGCGGCACAGATACGCAGTATTTT. Translated: CASSVWEGGTDTQYF.

The rearrangement joins TRBV6-5 to TRBJ2-3; 7 bases line up with TRBD2. CDR1 is MNHEY, CDR2 SVGAGI, per germline. Losses at the gene ends were 11 bases for V and 5 bases for J; bases not matched to a gene: 10. This CDR3 comprises 13 residues. The DNA for the CDR3 is TGTGCCTCCGGGGAGGGCTCTGGAGATACGCAGTATTTT. This encodes CASGEGSGDTQYF.

This rearrangement joins TRBV19 to TRBJ1-1; unclear D gene. In germline, CDR1 is LNHDA, CDR2 SQIVND (reference sequence). The germline V and J ends were trimmed by 6 bases and 3 bases, with 17 bases remaining between them. The CDR3 extends over 15 amino acids. The CDR3 protein is CASSPIRAGDTEAFF. The CDR3, as DNA: TGTGCCAGTAGCCCTATACGGGCCGGGGACACTGAAGCTTTCTTT.

This sequence joins TRBV19 and TRBJ2-2, with D possibly TRBD1 on 6 matching bases. CDR3 length equals 15 residues. With 3 bases removed from V and 1 base from J, the gap between germline ends came to 9 bases. CDR1 and CDR2 (germline): LNHDA, SQIVND (reference sequence). This CDR3 reads CASSIGTRNTGELFF. The CDR3 DNA reads TGTGCCAGTAGTATCGGGACACGGAACACCGGGGAGCTGTTTTTT.

The chain has TRBV19 and TRBJ2-2; the D is unclear. The CDR3 has 18 residues. The germline V and J ends were trimmed by 4 bases and 0 bases, with 18 bases remaining between them. Germline V gene data show CDR1 as LNHDA and CDR2 as SQIVND (reference sequence). The CDR3 DNA is TGTGCCAGTAGTAAAAACCAAGTGGTAGCCACGAACACCGGGGAGCTGTTTTTT. Translating gives CASSKNQVVATNTGELFF.

This chain links TRBV7-8 with TRBJ1-3; D is possibly TRBD1 (6 bases). The CDR3 is 14 residues long. CDR1 SGHVS and CDR2 FQNEAQ come from the germline V gene. With 0 bases removed from V and 3 bases from J, the gap between germline ends came to 6 bases. This CDR3 is CASSLARGGNTIYF. In DNA, the CDR3 is TGTGCCAGCAGCTTAGCCAGGGGTGGAAACACCATATATTTT.

This clone was counted once. The chain employs TRBV28 and TRBJ1-2; TRBD1 agrees at 7 bases. This CDR3 comprises 13 residues. Trimming at V came to 6 bases and at J to 5 bases, leaving 6 bases not matched to a gene. Per the germline V gene, CDR1 is MDHEN and CDR2 is SYDVKM. The chain's CDR3 is CASSLDRLYGYTF. CDR3 DNA: TGTGCCAGCAGCCTGGACAGGCTATATGGCTACACCTTC.

The chain uses TRBV3-1 (or the pseudogene TRBV3-2) and TRBJ1-4; TRBD1 aligns across 11 bases. CDR3 length equals 15 residues. Germline lookup yields CDR1 LGHDT and CDR2 YNNKEL (reference sequence). With 8 bases clipped from V and 7 bases from J, the junction kept 9 bases outside the gene matches. Here the CDR3 reads CASSFPDRGREKLFF. Written as DNA, the CDR3 is TGTGCCAGCTCGTTTCCGGACAGGGGGCGTGAAAAACTGTTTTTT.

The chain employs TRBV28 and TRBJ1-5; 8 bases line up with TRBD1. V shed 4 bases, J shed 5 bases, and the junction held 7 bases outside the gene matches. CDR1 is MDHEN and CDR2 is SYDVKM in the germline V gene. This CDR3 has 15 amino acids. CDR3 bases: TGTGCCAGCAGTTACGAACAGGGGGGACATCAGCCCCAGCATTTT. Protein product: CASSYEQGGHQPQHF.

The chain employs TRBV21-1 and TRBJ2-7; the table names TRBD1, a call not compared with the DNA. TRBV21-1 is given as a pseudogene. This CDR3 contains 14 residues. Here the CDR3 reads CASDFQGVTYEQYF. CDR3 DNA: TGTGCCAGCGACTTCCAAGGGGTAACCTACGAGCAGTACTTC.

The V and J genes are TRBV18 and TRBJ2-1; TRBD2 matches at 9 bases. The ends lost 1 base at V and 3 bases at J; junction bases unmatched: 4. The CDR3 totals 16 residues. CDR1 is KGHSH, CDR2 LQKENI, per germline. As DNA, the CDR3 is TGTGCCAGCTCACCACTCGTGACTAGCGGCTACAATGAGCAGTTCTTC. It yields the protein CASSPLVTSGYNEQFF. Combining the CDR3 with reference TRBV18 and TRBJ2-1 gives the whole variable domain NAGVMQNPRHLVRRRGQEARLRCSPMKGHSHVYWYRQLPEEGLKFMVYLQKENIIDESGMPKERFSAEFPKEGPSILRIQQVVRGDSAAYFCASSPLVTSGYNEQFFGPGTRLTVL.

The chain recombines TRBV6-1 with TRBJ2-7; possible D gene TRBD2, 5 bases. Germline V gene sequence: CDR1 MNHNS, CDR2 SASEGT. V lost 3 bases and J 7 bases, leaving 19 bases between the germline ends. The CDR3 extends over 15 amino acids. The CDR3 here is CASSEGGSYVLEQYF. The CDR3 DNA reads as TGTGCCAGCAGTGAGGGCGGGTCCTACGTTTTGGAGCAGTACTTC.

The chain uses TRBV19 and TRBJ1-1; 9 bases agree with TRBD1. With V trimmed by 4 bases and J by 1 base, 10 bases remained unmatched. The CDR3 totals 17 residues. Per germline, CDR1 LNHDA and CDR2 SQIVND (reference sequence). The CDR3 region is CASSRGQGGWKNTEAFF. CDR3 nucleotides: TGTGCCAGTAGTAGGGGACAGGGAGGGTGGAAGAACACTGAAGCTTTCTTT.

The chain employs TRBV3-1 (or the pseudogene TRBV3-2) and TRBJ1-5, with D hard to call. The CDR3 is 14 residues long. The germline V gene has CDR1 LGHDT and CDR2 YNNKEL (reference sequence). V gave up 1 base and J gave up 6 bases, with 10 bases separating them. CDR3 residues: CASSQGSGGQPQHF. DNA of the CDR3: TGTGCCAGCAGCCAAGGGAGTGGAGGTCAGCCCCAGCATTTT.

This sequence joins TRBV10-3 and TRBJ2-7; D gene unclear. Trimming left V 4 bases short and J 2 bases short, with 6 bases between. There are 12 residues in the CDR3. In germline, CDR1 is ENHRY, CDR2 SYGVKD. CDR3 protein: CAISAATYEQYF. The CDR3 region has the DNA TGTGCCATCAGTGCCGCGACCTACGAGCAGTACTTC.

V gene TRBV9 combines with J gene TRBJ2-2; 12 bases fit TRBD2. J lost 4 bases, V lost 3 bases, and 10 bases had no gene match. The germline gives CDR1 SGDLS, CDR2 YYNGEE. The CDR3 sequence is 18 residues long. The CDR3 reads CASSALAGGPSGTGELFF. The CDR3 DNA reads as TGTGCCAGCAGCGCCCTAGCGGGAGGGCCATCGGGCACCGGGGAGCTGTTTTTT.

The chain links TRBV4-3 to TRBJ2-1; 9 nucleotides align to TRBD2. From germline, CDR1 is LGHNA and CDR2 YSLEER. The CDR3 is 15 amino acids. After removal of 1 base from V and 10 bases from J, the junction contained 8 bases not matched to a gene. CDR3 sequence (DNA): TGCGCCAGCAGCCAAGGAACAGCGGGAGGCTGGGAGCAGTTCTTC. Amino acids: CASSQGTAGGWEQFF.